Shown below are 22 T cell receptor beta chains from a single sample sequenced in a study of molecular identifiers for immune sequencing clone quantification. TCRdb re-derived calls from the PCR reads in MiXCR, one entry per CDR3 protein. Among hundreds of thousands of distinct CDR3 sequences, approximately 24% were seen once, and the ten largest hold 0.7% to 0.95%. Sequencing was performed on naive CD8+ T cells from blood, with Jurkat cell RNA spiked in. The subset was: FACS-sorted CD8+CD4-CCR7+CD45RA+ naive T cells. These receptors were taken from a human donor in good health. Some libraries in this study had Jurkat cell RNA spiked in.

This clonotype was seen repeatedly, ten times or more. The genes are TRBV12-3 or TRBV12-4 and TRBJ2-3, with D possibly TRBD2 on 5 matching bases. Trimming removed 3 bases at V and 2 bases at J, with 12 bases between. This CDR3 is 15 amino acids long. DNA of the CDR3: TGTGCCAGCAGTTTGCCCAGGAGGAACACAGATACGCAGTATTTT. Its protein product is CASSLPRRNTDTQYF.

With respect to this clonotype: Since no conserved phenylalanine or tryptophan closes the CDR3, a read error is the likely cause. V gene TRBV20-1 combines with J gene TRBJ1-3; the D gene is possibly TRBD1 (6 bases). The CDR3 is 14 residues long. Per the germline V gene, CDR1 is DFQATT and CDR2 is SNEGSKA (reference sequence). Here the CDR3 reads CSASGGPSGNTIYL. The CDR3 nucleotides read TGCAGCGCATCCGGGGGGCCGAGTGGAAACACCATATATTTA.

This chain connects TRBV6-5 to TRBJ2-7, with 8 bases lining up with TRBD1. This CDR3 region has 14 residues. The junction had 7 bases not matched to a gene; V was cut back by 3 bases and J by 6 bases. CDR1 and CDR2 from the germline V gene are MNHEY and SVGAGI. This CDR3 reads CASSYGQGASEQYF. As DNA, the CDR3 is TGTGCCAGCAGTTATGGGCAGGGGGCCTCCGAGCAGTACTTC.

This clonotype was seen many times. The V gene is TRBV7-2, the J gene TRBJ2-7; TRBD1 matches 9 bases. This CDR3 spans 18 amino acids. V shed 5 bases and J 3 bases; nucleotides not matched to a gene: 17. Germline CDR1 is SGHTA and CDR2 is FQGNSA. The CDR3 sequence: CASSLIPGQGFPNYEQYF. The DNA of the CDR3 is TGTGCCAGCAGCCTAATTCCGGGACAGGGATTCCCAAACTACGAGCAGTACTTC.

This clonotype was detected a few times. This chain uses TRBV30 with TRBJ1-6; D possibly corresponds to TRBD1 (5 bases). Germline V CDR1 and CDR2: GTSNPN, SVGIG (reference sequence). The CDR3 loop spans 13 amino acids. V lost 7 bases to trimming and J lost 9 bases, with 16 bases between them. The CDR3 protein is CASTRGFGSPLHF. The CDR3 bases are TGTGCCTCCACCCGGGGCTTCGGTTCACCCCTCCACTTT.

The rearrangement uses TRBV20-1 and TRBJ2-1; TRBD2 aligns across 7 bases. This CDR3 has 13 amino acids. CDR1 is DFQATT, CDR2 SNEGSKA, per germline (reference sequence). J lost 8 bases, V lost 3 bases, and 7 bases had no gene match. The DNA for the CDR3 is TGCAGTGCTAGCTATCGGACTAGATATGAGCAGTTCTTC. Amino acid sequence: CSASYRTRYEQFF.

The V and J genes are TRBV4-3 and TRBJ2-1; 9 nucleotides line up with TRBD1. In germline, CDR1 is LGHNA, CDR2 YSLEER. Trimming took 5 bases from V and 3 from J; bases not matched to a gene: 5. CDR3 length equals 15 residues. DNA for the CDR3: TGCGCCAGCAGCGTAGGGACAGGGCTCTACAATGAGCAGTTCTTC. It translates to CASSVGTGLYNEQFF.

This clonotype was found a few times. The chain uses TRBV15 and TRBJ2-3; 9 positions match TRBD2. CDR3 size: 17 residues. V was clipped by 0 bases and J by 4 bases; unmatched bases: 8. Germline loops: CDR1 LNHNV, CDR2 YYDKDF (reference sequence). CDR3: CATSRDLAGGPSDTQYF. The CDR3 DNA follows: TGTGCCACCAGCAGAGATCTGGCGGGGGGGCCCTCAGATACGCAGTATTTT.

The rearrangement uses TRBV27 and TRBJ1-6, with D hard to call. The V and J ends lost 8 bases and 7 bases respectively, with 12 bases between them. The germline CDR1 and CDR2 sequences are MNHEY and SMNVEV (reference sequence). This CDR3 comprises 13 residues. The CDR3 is CASRPALNSPLHF. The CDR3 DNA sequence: TGTGCCAGCCGCCCGGCCCTAAATTCACCCCTCCACTTT.

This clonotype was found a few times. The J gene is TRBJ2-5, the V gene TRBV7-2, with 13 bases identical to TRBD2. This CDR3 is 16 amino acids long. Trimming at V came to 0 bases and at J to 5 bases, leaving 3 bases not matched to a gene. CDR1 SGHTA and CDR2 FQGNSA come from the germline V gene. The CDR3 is CASSLAGTSGTETQYF. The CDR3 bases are TGTGCCAGCAGCTTAGCAGGGACTAGCGGGACGGAGACCCAGTACTTC.

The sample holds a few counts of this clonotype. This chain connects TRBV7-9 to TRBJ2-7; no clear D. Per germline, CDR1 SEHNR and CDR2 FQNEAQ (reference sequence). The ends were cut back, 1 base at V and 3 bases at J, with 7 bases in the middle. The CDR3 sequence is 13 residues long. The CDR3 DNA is TGTGCCAGCAGCTTAGGTGAATACTACGAGCAGTACTTC. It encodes CASSLGEYYEQYF.

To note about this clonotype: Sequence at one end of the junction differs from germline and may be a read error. The CDR3: CASSQGTRNPPPPF. The CDR3 DNA follows: TGCGCCAGCAGTCAAGGGACAAGGAATCCGCCCCCGCCTTTT. The J gene is TRBJ1-5, the V gene TRBV23-1; D is perhaps TRBD1 (6 bases). TRBV23-1 is an ORF, and what it does is uncertain. The CDR3 consists of 14 residues.

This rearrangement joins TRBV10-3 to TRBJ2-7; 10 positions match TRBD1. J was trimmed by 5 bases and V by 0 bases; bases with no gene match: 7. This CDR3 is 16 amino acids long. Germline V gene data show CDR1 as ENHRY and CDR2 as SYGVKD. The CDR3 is CAISESGQGISHEQYF. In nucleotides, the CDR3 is TGTGCCATCAGTGAGTCGGGACAGGGGATTTCCCACGAGCAGTACTTC.

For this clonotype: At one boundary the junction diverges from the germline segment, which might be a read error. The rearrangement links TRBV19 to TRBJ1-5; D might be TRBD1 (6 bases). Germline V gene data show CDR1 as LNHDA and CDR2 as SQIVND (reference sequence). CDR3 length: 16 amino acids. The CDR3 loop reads CASNIGTRGKGQPQHF. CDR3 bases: TGTGCCAGTAATATAGGTACCAGGGGAAAAGGTCAGCCCCAGCATTTT.

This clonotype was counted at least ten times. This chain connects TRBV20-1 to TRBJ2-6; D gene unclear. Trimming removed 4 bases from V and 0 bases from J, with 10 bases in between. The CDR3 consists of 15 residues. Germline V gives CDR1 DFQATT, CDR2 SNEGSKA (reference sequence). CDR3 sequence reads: CSANLVGSGANVLTF. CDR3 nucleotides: TGCAGTGCTAACCTTGTTGGCTCTGGGGCCAACGTCCTGACTTTC.

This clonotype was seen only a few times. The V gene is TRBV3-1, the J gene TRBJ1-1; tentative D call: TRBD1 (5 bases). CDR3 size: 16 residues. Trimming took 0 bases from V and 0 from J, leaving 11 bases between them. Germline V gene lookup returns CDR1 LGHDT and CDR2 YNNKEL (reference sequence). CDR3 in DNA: TGTGCCAGCAGCCAAGACCGGGACGGAGTGAACACTGAAGCTTTCTTT. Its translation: CASSQDRDGVNTEAFF.

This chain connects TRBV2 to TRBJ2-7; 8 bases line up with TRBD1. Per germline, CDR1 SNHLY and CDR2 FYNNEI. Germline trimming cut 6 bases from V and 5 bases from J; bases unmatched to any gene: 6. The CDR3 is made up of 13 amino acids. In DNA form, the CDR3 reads TGTGCCAGCAGGAGCCGGACAGGGCACGAGCAGTACTTC. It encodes CASRSRTGHEQYF.

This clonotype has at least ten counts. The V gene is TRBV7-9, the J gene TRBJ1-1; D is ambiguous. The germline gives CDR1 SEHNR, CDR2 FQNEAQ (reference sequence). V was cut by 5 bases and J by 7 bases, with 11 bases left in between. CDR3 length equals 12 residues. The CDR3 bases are TGTGCCAGCAGCCGAGAGCGGTTTGAAGCTTTCTTT. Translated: CASSRERFEAFF.

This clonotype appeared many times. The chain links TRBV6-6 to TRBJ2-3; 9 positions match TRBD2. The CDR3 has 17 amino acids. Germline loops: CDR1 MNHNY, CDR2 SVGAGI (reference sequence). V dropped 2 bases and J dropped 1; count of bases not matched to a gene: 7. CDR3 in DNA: TGTGCCAGCAGTTACGGCTCTAGCGGGGAGGGCACAGATACGCAGTATTTT. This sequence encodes CASSYGSSGEGTDTQYF.

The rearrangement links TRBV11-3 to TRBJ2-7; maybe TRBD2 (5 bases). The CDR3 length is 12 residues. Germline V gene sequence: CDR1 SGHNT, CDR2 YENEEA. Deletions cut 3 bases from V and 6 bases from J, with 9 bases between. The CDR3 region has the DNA TGTGCCAGCAGCTTTGGGAGCAGCGAGCAGTACTTC. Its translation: CASSFGSSEQYF.

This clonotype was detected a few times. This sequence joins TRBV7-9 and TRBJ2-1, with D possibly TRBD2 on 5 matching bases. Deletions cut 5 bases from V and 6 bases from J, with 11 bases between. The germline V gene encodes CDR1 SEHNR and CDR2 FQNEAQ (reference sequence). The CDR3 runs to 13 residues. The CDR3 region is CASSRAGSNEQFF. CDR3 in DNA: TGTGCCAGCAGCCGAGCTGGGAGCAATGAGCAGTTCTTC.

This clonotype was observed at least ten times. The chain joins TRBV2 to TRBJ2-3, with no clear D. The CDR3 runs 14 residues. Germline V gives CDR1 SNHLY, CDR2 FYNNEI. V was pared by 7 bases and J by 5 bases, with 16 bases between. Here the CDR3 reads CASTQLALVDTQYF. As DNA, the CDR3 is TGTGCCAGCACCCAACTGGCCCTGGTAGATACGCAGTATTTT.